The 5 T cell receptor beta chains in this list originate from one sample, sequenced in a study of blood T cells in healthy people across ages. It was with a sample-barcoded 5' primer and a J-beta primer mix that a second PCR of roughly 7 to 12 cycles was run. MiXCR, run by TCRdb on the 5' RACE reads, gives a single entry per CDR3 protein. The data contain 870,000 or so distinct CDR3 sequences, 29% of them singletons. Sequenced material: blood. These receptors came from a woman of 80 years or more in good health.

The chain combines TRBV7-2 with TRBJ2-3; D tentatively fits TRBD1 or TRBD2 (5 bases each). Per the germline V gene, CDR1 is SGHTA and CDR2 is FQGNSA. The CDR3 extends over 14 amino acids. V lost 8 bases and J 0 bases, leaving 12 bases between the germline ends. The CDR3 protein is CASGQGRSTDTQYF. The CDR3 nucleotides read TGTGCCAGCGGCCAGGGACGTAGCACAGATACGCAGTATTTT. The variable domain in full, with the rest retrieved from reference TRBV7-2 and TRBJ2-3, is GAGVSQSPSNKVTEKGKDVELRCDPISGHTALYWYRQSLGQGLEFLIYFQGNSAPDKSGLPSDRFSAERTGGSVSTLTIQRTQQEDSAVYLCASGQGRSTDTQYFGPGTRLTVL.

CDR3 sequence reads: CASSLQIANTGELFF. In DNA form, the CDR3 reads TGTGCCAGCAGCTTACAGATTGCGAACACCGGGGAGCTGTTTTTT. This chain connects TRBV11-2 to TRBJ2-2; D is uncertain. Per germline, CDR1 SGHAT and CDR2 FQNNGV. This CDR3 has 15 amino acids. The V end was cut by 2 bases, the J end by 0 bases, with 7 bases between.

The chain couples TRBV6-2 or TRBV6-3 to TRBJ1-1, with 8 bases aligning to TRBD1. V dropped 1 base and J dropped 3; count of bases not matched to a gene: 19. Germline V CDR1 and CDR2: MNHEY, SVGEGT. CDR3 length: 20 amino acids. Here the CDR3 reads CASSYLPVLTGGYSDTEAFF. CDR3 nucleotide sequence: TGTGCCAGCAGTTACTTACCCGTTCTAACAGGGGGGTATTCGGACACTGAAGCTTTCTTT.

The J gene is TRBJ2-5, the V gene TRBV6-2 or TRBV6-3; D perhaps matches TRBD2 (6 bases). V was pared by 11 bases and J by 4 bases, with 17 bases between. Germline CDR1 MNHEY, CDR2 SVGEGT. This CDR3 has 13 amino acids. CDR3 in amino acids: CAGAPLGGETQYF. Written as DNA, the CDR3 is TGTGCCGGCGCTCCACTCGGGGGAGAGACCCAGTACTTC.

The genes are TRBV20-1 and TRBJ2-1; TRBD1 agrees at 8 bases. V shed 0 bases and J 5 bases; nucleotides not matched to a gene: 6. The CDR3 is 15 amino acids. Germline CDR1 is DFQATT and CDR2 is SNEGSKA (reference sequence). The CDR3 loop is CSARDWTGQDNEQFF. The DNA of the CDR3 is TGCAGTGCTAGAGATTGGACAGGGCAGGACAATGAGCAGTTCTTC.